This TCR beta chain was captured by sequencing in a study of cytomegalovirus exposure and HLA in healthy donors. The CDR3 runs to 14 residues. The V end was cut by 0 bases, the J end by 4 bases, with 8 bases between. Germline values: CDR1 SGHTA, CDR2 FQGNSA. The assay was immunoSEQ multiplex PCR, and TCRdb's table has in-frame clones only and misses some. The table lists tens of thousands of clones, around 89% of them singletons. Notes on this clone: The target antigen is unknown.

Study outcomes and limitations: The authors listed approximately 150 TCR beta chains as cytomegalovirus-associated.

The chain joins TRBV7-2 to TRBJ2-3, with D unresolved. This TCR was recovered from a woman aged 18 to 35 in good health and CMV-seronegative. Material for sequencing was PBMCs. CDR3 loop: CASSLAPQADTQYF. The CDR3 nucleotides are TGTGCCAGCAGCTTAGCTCCGCAGGCAGATACGCAGTATTTT.